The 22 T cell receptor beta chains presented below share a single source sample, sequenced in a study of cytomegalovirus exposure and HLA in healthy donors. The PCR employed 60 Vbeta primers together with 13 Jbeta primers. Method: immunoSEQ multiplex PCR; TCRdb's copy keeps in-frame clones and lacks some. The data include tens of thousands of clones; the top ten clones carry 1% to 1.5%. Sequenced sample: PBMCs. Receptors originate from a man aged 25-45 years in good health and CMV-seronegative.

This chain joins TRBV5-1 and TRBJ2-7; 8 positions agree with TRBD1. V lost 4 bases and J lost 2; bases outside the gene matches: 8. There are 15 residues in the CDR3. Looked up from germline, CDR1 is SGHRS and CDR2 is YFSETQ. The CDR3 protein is CASSLRTGTTYEQYF. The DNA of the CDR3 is TGCGCCAGCAGCCTACGGACAGGGACAACCTACGAGCAGTACTTC.

CDR3 DNA: TGCAGCGTTACTCGGGGGACCCAGTACTTC. Translated, it gives CSVTRGTQYF. The chain combines TRBV29-1 with TRBJ2-5; D possibly corresponds to TRBD2 (5 bases). Between the trimmed V and J ends, which lost 5 bases and 7 bases, there was a span of 8 bases. The germline V gene encodes CDR1 SQVTM and CDR2 ANQGSEA. The CDR3 sequence is 10 residues long. The full variable domain, with the rest looked up from reference TRBV29-1 and TRBJ2-5, is SAVISQKPSRDICQRGTSLTIQCQVDSQVTMMFWYRQQPGQSLTLIATANQGSEATYESGFVIDKFPISRPNLTFSTLTVSNMSPEDSSIYLCSVTRGTQYFGPGTRLLVL.

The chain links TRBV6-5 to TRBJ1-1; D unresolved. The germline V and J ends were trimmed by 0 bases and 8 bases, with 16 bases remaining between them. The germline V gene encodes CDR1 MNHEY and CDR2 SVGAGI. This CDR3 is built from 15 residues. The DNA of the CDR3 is TGTGCCAGCAGTTACTCGGCGGGATCGAGAATGGAAGCTTTCTTT. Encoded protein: CASSYSAGSRMEAFF.

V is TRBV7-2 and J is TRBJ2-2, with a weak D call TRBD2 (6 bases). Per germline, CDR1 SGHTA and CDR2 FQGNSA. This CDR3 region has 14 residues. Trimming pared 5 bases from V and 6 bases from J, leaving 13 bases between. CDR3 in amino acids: CASSPEGPPGELFF. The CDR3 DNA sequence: TGTGCCAGCAGCCCGGAGGGCCCGCCCGGGGAGCTGTTTTTT. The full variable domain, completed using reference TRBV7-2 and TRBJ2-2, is GAGVSQSPSNKVTEKGKDVELRCDPISGHTALYWYRQSLGQGLEFLIYFQGNSAPDKSGLPSDRFSAERTGGSVSTLTIQRTQQEDSAVYLCASSPEGPPGELFFGEGSRLTVL.

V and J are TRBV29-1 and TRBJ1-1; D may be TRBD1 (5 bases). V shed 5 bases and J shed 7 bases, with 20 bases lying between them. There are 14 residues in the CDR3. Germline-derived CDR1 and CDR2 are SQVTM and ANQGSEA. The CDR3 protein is CSVREGYSQNEAFF. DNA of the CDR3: TGCAGCGTTCGGGAGGGGTACAGTCAGAATGAAGCTTTCTTT.

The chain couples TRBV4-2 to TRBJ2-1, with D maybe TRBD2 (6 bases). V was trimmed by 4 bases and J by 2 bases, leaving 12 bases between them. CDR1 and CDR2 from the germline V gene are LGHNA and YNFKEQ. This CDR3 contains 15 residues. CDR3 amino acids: CASSRLASTYNEQFF. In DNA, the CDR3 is TGTGCCAGCAGCCGTCTAGCGTCCACCTACAATGAGCAGTTCTTC.

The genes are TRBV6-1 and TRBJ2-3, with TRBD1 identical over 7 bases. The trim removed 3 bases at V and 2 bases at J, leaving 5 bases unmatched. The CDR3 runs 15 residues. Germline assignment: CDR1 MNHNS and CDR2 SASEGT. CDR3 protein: CASSEWGQNTDTQYF. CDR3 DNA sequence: TGTGCCAGCAGTGAGTGGGGACAGAACACAGATACGCAGTATTTT.

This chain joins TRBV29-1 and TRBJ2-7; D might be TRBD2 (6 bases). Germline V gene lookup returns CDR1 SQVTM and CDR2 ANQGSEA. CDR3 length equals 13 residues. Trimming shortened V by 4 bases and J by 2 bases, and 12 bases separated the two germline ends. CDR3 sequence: CSVVAAPTYEQYF. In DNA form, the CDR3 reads TGCAGCGTTGTAGCGGCACCAACCTACGAGCAGTACTTC.

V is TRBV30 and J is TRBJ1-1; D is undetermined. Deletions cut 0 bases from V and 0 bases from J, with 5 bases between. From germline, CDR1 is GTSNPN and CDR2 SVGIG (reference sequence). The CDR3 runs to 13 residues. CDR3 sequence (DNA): TGTGCCTGGAGTGTACATGTGAACACTGAAGCTTTCTTT. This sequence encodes CAWSVHVNTEAFF.

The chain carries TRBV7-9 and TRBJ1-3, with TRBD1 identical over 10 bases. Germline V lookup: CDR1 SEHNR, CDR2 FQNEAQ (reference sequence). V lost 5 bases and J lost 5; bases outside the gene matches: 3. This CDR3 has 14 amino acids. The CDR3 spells CASSPGQGRNTIYF. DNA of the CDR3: TGTGCCAGCAGCCCGGGACAGGGGCGAAACACCATATATTTT.

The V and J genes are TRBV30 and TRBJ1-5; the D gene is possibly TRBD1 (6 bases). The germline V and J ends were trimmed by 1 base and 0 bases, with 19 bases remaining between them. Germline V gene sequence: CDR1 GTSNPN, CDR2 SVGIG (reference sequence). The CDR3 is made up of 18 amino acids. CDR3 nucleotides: TGTGCCTGGAGTGCGGGGAGGGACACCGTATATAGCAATCAGCCCCAGCATTTT. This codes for CAWSAGRDTVYSNQPQHF.

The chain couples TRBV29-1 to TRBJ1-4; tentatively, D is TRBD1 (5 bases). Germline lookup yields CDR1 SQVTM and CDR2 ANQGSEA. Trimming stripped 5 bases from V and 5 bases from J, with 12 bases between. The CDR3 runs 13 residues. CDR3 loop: CSVLGAGNEKLFF. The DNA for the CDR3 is TGCAGCGTTTTAGGGGCAGGGAATGAAAAACTGTTTTTT.

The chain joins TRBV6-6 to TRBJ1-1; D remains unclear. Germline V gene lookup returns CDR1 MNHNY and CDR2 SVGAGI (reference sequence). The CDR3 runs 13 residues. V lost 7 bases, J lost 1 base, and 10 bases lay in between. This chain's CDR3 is CASTETGNTEAFF. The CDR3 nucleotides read TGTGCCAGCACCGAGACTGGGAACACTGAAGCTTTCTTT.

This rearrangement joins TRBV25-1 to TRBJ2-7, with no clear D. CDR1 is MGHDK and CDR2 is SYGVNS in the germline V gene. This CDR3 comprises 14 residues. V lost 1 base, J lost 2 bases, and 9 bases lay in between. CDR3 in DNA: TGTGCCAGCAGTGAATGGTACCGCGCCTACGAGCAGTACTTC. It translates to CASSEWYRAYEQYF.

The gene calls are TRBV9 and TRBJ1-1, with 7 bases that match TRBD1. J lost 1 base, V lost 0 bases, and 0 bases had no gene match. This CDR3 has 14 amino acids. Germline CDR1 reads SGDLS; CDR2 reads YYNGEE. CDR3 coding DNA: TGTGCCAGCAGCGTAGGACAGGGGAACACTGAAGCTTTCTTT. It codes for CASSVGQGNTEAFF.

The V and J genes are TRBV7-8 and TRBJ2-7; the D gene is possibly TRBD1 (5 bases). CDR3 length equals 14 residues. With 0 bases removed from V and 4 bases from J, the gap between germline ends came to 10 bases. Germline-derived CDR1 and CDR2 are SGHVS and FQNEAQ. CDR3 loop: CASSLASGSYEQYF. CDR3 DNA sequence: TGTGCCAGCAGCTTAGCGTCAGGGTCATACGAGCAGTACTTC.

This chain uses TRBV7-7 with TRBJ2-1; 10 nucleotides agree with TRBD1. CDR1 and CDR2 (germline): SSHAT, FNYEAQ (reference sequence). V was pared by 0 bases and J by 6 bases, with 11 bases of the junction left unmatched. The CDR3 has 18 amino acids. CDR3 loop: CASSLAVPGQGMRNEQFF. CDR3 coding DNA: TGTGCCAGCAGCTTAGCGGTACCGGGACAGGGGATGCGCAATGAGCAGTTCTTC.

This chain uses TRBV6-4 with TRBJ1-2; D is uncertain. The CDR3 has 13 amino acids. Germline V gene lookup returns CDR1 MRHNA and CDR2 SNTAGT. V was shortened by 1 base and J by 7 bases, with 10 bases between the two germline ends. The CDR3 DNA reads TGTGCCAGCAGTGACTTCCCAGGTCGTGGCTACACCTTC. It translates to CASSDFPGRGYTF.

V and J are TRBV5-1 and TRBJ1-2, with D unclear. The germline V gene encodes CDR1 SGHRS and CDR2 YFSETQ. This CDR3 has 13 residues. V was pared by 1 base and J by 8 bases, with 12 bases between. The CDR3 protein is CASSLSPEMGYTF. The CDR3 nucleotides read TGCGCCAGCAGCTTGTCTCCTGAGATGGGCTACACCTTC.

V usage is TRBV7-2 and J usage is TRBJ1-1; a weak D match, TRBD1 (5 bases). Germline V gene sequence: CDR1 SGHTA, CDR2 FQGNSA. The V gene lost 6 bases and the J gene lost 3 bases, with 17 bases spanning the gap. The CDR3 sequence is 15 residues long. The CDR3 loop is CASRPREGLDTEAFF. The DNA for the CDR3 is TGTGCCAGCAGGCCTCGGGAGGGGTTGGACACTGAAGCTTTCTTT. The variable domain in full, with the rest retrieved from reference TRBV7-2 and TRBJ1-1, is GAGVSQSPSNKVTEKGKDVELRCDPISGHTALYWYRQSLGQGLEFLIYFQGNSAPDKSGLPSDRFSAERTGGSVSTLTIQRTQQEDSAVYLCASRPREGLDTEAFFGQGTRLTVV.

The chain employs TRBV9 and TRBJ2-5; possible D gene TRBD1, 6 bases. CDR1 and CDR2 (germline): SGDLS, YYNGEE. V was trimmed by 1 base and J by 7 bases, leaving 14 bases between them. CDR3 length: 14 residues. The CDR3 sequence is CASSVSSKGGTQYF. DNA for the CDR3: TGTGCCAGCAGCGTATCATCTAAAGGGGGGACCCAGTACTTC.

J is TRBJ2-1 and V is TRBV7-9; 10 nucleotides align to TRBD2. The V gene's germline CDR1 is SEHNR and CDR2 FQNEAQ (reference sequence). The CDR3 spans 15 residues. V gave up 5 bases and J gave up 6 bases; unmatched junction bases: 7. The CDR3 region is CASSHGLADPNEQFF. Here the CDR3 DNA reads TGTGCCAGCAGCCATGGACTAGCGGACCCCAATGAGCAGTTCTTC.